What follows are 32 T cell receptor beta chains derived from one specimen sequenced in a study of blood T cell repertoires in COVID-19. Sequencing was performed with immunoSEQ multiplex PCR; in TCRdb, only in-frame clones are kept and a portion is missing. Of just over 300,000 clones listed, around 90% are singletons. The sequenced material came from peripheral blood. These receptors all stem from a man aged 18 to 30 with active or convalescent COVID-19.

Worth noting for this clone: Within the sample, other DNA sequences also encode this same CDR3. The V gene is TRBV18, the J gene TRBJ1-1; unclear D gene. CDR1 KGHSH and CDR2 LQKENI come from the germline V gene. V was trimmed by 3 bases and J by 1 base, leaving 6 bases between them. This CDR3 is built from 13 residues. The CDR3 loop is CASSPRGNTEAFF. CDR3 DNA: TGTGCCAGCTCACCTAGAGGGAACACTGAAGCTTTCTTT.

J is TRBJ1-3 and V is TRBV5-8; D gene uncertain. Germline V gene lookup returns CDR1 SGHTS and CDR2 YDEGEE. Trimming removed 4 bases at V and 0 bases at J, with 8 bases between. CDR3 size: 14 residues. The CDR3 DNA follows: TGTGCCAGCAGCCCACGCGTCTCTGGAAACACCATATATTTT. It yields the protein CASSPRVSGNTIYF.

The rearrangement links TRBV3-1 (or the pseudogene TRBV3-2) to TRBJ2-2; no clear D. Trimming shortened V by 2 bases and J by 4 bases, and 2 bases separated the two germline ends. Germline assignment: CDR1 LGHDT and CDR2 YNNKEL (reference sequence). This CDR3 is 12 amino acids long. The CDR3 region is CASSQLTGELFF. CDR3 bases: TGTGCCAGCAGCCAACTCACCGGGGAGCTGTTTTTT.

This clone was counted many times. A junction end diverges from the germline sequence, so it may reflect a read error. The rearrangement uses TRBV3-1 (or the pseudogene TRBV3-2) and TRBJ2-5, with no clear D. Germline CDR1 is LGHDT and CDR2 is YNNKEL (reference sequence). The CDR3 extends over 13 amino acids. In nucleotides, the CDR3 is TGTGCCAGCAGCCAAGAAATGGTTAGCCGATTAAACTTC. Translated: CASSQEMVSRLNF.

The gene calls are TRBV14 and TRBJ2-5, with a possible D match to TRBD1 (5 bases). The CDR3 loop spans 14 amino acids. V dropped 2 bases and J dropped 7 bases, with 14 bases sitting between them. Germline V gene lookup returns CDR1 SGHDN and CDR2 FVKESK. The CDR3 nucleotides are TGTGCCAGCAGCCAATTTCAGGGTTCTGGGACCCAGTACTTC. It encodes CASSQFQGSGTQYF.

The chain links TRBV4-1 to TRBJ2-1, with D perhaps matching TRBD2 (8 bases). The V end was cut by 2 bases, the J end by 0 bases, with 17 bases between. The germline CDR1 and CDR2 sequences are MGHRA and YSYEKL. This CDR3 comprises 18 residues. In DNA form, the CDR3 reads TGCGCCAGCAGCCAATGGGCGCGGGGGGACAGCTCCTACAATGAGCAGTTCTTC. Encoded protein: CASSQWARGDSSYNEQFF.

This chain joins TRBV5-1 and TRBJ1-2; 7 bases map to TRBD1. V was clipped by 3 bases and J by 5 bases; unmatched bases: 4. Germline CDR1 is SGHRS and CDR2 is YFSETQ. The CDR3 totals 13 residues. The chain's CDR3 is CASSSDRVYGYTF. The CDR3 nucleotides are TGCGCCAGCAGCTCCGACAGGGTTTATGGCTACACCTTC.

In its sample, this clone was seen once. The V call is TRBV5-1, the J call TRBJ1-1, with a tentative D call TRBD1 (5 bases). The CDR3 has 14 residues. V was shortened by 3 bases and J by 5 bases, with 14 bases between the two germline ends. In germline, CDR1 is SGHRS, CDR2 YFSETQ. Written as DNA, the CDR3 is TGCGCCAGCAGCTCTTACGGGGGGTATACTGAAGCTTTCTTT. Its protein is CASSSYGGYTEAFF.

This chain joins TRBV27 and TRBJ2-3; 12 nucleotides agree with TRBD1. This CDR3 has 16 residues. V was clipped by 5 bases and J by 7 bases; unmatched bases: 10. CDR1 is MNHEY, CDR2 SMNVEV, per germline (reference sequence). The CDR3 bases are TGTGCCAGCAGTGATCCCGGGACAGGGGGCAGAAATACGCAGTATTTT. This encodes CASSDPGTGGRNTQYF.

The V and J genes are TRBV4-1 and TRBJ1-5, with a tentative D call TRBD1 (5 bases). Per germline, CDR1 MGHRA and CDR2 YSYEKL. Trimming left V 0 bases short and J 2 bases short, with 14 bases between. The CDR3 is made up of 17 amino acids. CDR3 bases: TGCGCCAGCAGCCAAGATTGGCCCAGGGTGGGCAATCAGCCCCAGCATTTT. This gives the protein CASSQDWPRVGNQPQHF.

The chain has TRBV28 and TRBJ2-7; D perhaps matches TRBD2 (6 bases). V dropped 6 bases and J dropped 4 bases, with 19 bases sitting between them. The CDR3 totals 15 residues. The germline V gene encodes CDR1 MDHEN and CDR2 SYDVKM. The DNA of the CDR3 is TGTGCCAGCAGCCCCGGAGGAGGGTTAGAGTACGAGCAGTACTTC. The encoded protein is CASSPGGGLEYEQYF.

The chain uses TRBV7-8 and TRBJ2-2; no definite D call. The CDR3 length is 14 residues. The V end was cut by 5 bases, the J end by 6 bases, with 13 bases between. Germline lookup yields CDR1 SGHVS and CDR2 FQNEAQ. The CDR3 spells CASSVTRAPGELFF. CDR3 bases: TGTGCCAGCAGCGTCACACGAGCGCCCGGGGAGCTGTTTTTT.

The rearrangement uses TRBV6-4 and TRBJ1-2; D unclear. Germline lookup yields CDR1 MRHNA and CDR2 SNTAGT. This CDR3 has 12 residues. Deletions cut 5 bases from V and 7 bases from J, with 11 bases between. As DNA, the CDR3 is TGTGCCAGCAGTCAAGGTTCGGGTGGCTACACCTTC. This sequence encodes CASSQGSGGYTF.

The chain carries TRBV7-9 and TRBJ2-1; perhaps TRBD1 as D (7 bases). Germline CDR1 is SEHNR and CDR2 is FQNEAQ (reference sequence). V lost 5 bases and J lost 0, with 14 bases in between. There are 16 residues in the CDR3. The CDR3 sequence is CASSGAGGSSYNEQFF. The CDR3 DNA is TGTGCCAGCAGCGGCGCAGGGGGGAGCTCCTACAATGAGCAGTTCTTC.

The rearrangement joins TRBV28 to TRBJ2-7; 7 bases line up with TRBD1. In germline, CDR1 is MDHEN, CDR2 SYDVKM. The CDR3 covers 14 residues. Losses at the gene ends were 8 bases for V and 2 bases for J; bases not matched to a gene: 9. For the CDR3, the DNA is TGTGCCAGCGCATCGACAGGGCCCACCTACGAGCAGTACTTC. This gives the protein CASASTGPTYEQYF.

The chain combines TRBV10-3 with TRBJ1-1; D is possibly TRBD1 (5 bases). V was shortened by 8 bases and J by 12 bases, with 25 bases between the two germline ends. The CDR3 has 14 residues. The germline V gene encodes CDR1 ENHRY and CDR2 SYGVKD. The DNA of the CDR3 is TGTGCCATCGAGGTCGATCAGGGTAGTTCGACGACTTTCTTT. Translated, it gives CAIEVDQGSSTTFF.

The chain links TRBV5-5 to TRBJ2-7; D is undetermined. V was shortened by 1 base and J by 7 bases, with 18 bases between the two germline ends. This CDR3 spans 15 amino acids. Germline V CDR1 and CDR2: SGHKS, YYEKEE (reference sequence). For the CDR3, the DNA is TGTGCCAGCAGCTTGAATCGTAGTTTGCTACGAGAGCAGTACTTC. This gives the protein CASSLNRSLLREQYF. Full variable domain (remainder filled in from reference TRBV5-5 and TRBJ2-7): DAGVTQSPTHLIKTRGQQVTLRCSPISGHKSVSWYQQVLGQGPQFIFQYYEKEERGRGNFPDRFSARQFPNYSSELNVNALLLGDSALYLCASSLNRSLLREQYFGPGTRLTVT.

This chain links TRBV28 with TRBJ2-2; D is perhaps TRBD1 (5 bases). There are 14 residues in the CDR3. V dropped 3 bases and J dropped 5 bases, with 10 bases sitting between them. Per germline, CDR1 MDHEN and CDR2 SYDVKM. This chain's CDR3 is CASSFQGWTGELFF. The CDR3 nucleotides read TGTGCCAGCAGTTTTCAGGGTTGGACCGGGGAGCTGTTTTTT.

As for this clone: Other DNA sequences from this sample encode an identical CDR3 as well. V gene TRBV7-9 combines with J gene TRBJ2-7; a possible D gene is TRBD1 (6 bases). V lost 0 bases, J lost 6 bases, and 6 bases lay in between. The CDR3 consists of 12 residues. The germline V gene encodes CDR1 SEHNR and CDR2 FQNEAQ (reference sequence). The CDR3: CASSLAGGEQYF. CDR3 DNA: TGTGCCAGCAGCTTAGCAGGGGGCGAGCAGTACTTC. The full variable domain, in which reference TRBV7-9 and TRBJ2-7 provide the parts outside the CDR3, is DTGVSQNPRHKITKRGQNVTFRCDPISEHNRLYWYRQTLGQGPEFLTYFQNEAQLEKSRLLSDRFSAERPKGSFSTLEIQRTEQGDSAMYLCASSLAGGEQYFGPGTRLTVT.

This clone was seen a single time. The chain is built from TRBV5-1 and TRBJ1-1; the match to TRBD1 covers 8 bases. CDR1 SGHRS and CDR2 YFSETQ come from the germline V gene. This CDR3 comprises 18 residues. V was clipped by 8 bases and J by 4 bases; unmatched bases: 22. CDR3 in amino acids: CASSLKDRGLKGGTEAFF. CDR3 in DNA: TGCGCCAGTAGCCTTAAAGACAGGGGCCTCAAGGGGGGCACTGAAGCTTTCTTT.

The CDR3 coding sequence is TGTGCCACCAGTGATCGGGGGACTAGGGGCGTTGAGCAGTTCTTC. The encoded protein is CATSDRGTRGVEQFF. The chain employs TRBV24-1 and TRBJ2-1; TRBD2 matches at 8 bases. CDR1 is KGHDR and CDR2 is SFDVKD in the germline V gene. V lost 3 bases, J lost 9 bases, and 9 bases stayed unmatched. The CDR3 has 15 amino acids.

The gene calls are TRBV11-2 and TRBJ1-5; D remains unclear. Looked up from germline, CDR1 is SGHAT and CDR2 is FQNNGV. V was pared by 1 base and J by 1 base, with 8 bases between. The CDR3 consists of 15 residues. In DNA form, the CDR3 reads TGTGCCAGCAGCTTAGCATCGGGGAGCAATCAGCCCCAGCATTTT. Amino acid sequence: CASSLASGSNQPQHF.

The V gene is TRBV5-6, the J gene TRBJ2-4; the D gene is possibly TRBD2 (5 bases). The CDR3 runs 15 residues. Germline V gene sequence: CDR1 SGHDT, CDR2 YYEEEE. Trimming pared 2 bases from V and 6 bases from J, leaving 15 bases between. CDR3 coding DNA: TGTGCCAGCAGCTTCCTAGAGGGTACAGTAAACATTCAGTACTTC. This codes for CASSFLEGTVNIQYF.

This chain joins TRBV3-1 (or the pseudogene TRBV3-2) and TRBJ2-1, with 8 bases lining up with TRBD2. With 4 bases clipped from V and 7 bases from J, the junction kept 9 bases outside the gene matches. This CDR3 has 15 residues. Germline CDR1 and CDR2: LGHDT and YNNKEL (reference sequence). The CDR3 sequence is CASSPPPGGPNEQFF. CDR3 bases: TGTGCCAGCAGCCCCCCTCCGGGGGGGCCTAATGAGCAGTTCTTC.

The chain joins TRBV19 to TRBJ1-1, with 7 bases lining up with TRBD1. Germline V lookup: CDR1 LNHDA, CDR2 SQIVND (reference sequence). The J segment lost 4 bases and the V segment lost 6 bases, leaving 8 bases of the junction unmatched. The CDR3 covers 14 residues. CDR3 loop: CASSPRGLGTEAFF. CDR3 bases: TGTGCCAGTAGCCCAAGGGGGCTGGGCACTGAAGCTTTCTTT.

This clone was picked up a small number of times. This chain joins TRBV5-1 and TRBJ2-7; the match to TRBD2 covers 10 bases. This CDR3 has 15 residues. Germline CDR1 and CDR2: SGHRS and YFSETQ. The trim removed 3 bases at V and 3 bases at J, leaving 6 bases unmatched. CDR3 bases: TGCGCCAGCAGCTCTCCACTAGCGGGGCACTACGAGCAGTACTTC. Amino acids: CASSSPLAGHYEQYF.

The chain links TRBV27 to TRBJ2-1; 7 nucleotides line up with TRBD1. Trimming at V came to 9 bases and at J to 4 bases, leaving 9 bases not matched to a gene. This CDR3 has 14 residues. The germline V gene encodes CDR1 MNHEY and CDR2 SMNVEV (reference sequence). The CDR3 coding sequence is TGTGCCAGTCACGAGACAGGGACATACAATGAGCAGTTCTTC. It codes for CASHETGTYNEQFF.

The V call is TRBV19, the J call TRBJ1-5, with D uncertain. Per the germline V gene, CDR1 is LNHDA and CDR2 is SQIVND (reference sequence). The V and J ends lost 5 bases and 4 bases respectively, with 9 bases between them. This CDR3 spans 13 amino acids. The CDR3 loop is CASSRLFNQPQHF. Here the CDR3 DNA reads TGTGCCAGTAGTCGTCTCTTTAATCAGCCCCAGCATTTT.

The chain employs TRBV5-1 and TRBJ2-7; the match to TRBD1 covers 8 bases. The CDR3 spans 14 residues. Germline CDR1 is SGHRS and CDR2 is YFSETQ. Unmatched junction bases numbered 9, after V lost 5 bases and J lost 5 bases. CDR3 nucleotide sequence: TGCGCCAGCAGACCAGGGGGCTTCGGCGACGAGCAGTACTTC. This gives the protein CASRPGGFGDEQYF.

This clone was observed a few times. The rearrangement joins TRBV9 to TRBJ2-5; 9 bases match TRBD1. Trimming took 0 bases from V and 3 from J; bases not matched to a gene: 9. The CDR3 runs to 17 residues. Looked up from germline, CDR1 is SGDLS and CDR2 is YYNGEE. CDR3 region: CASSVDGTGHEEETQYF. Written as DNA, the CDR3 is TGTGCCAGCAGCGTAGATGGGACAGGGCACGAAGAAGAGACCCAGTACTTC.

The chain links TRBV5-4 to TRBJ1-3; the match to TRBD1 covers 8 bases. There are 14 residues in the CDR3. Germline CDR1 is SGHNT and CDR2 is YYREEE (reference sequence). The ends lost 0 bases at V and 4 bases at J; junction bases unmatched: 0. CDR3 sequence (DNA): TGTGCCAGCAGCTTGGGGACAGGGGGAAACACCATATATTTT. It encodes CASSLGTGGNTIYF.

The rearrangement links TRBV5-1 to TRBJ2-5, with D possibly being TRBD1 (5 bases). Trimming shortened V by 4 bases and J by 2 bases, and 12 bases separated the two germline ends. There are 14 residues in the CDR3. Per germline, CDR1 SGHRS and CDR2 YFSETQ. The CDR3 loop reads CASSVDSRQETQYF. CDR3 coding DNA: TGCGCCAGCAGCGTCGACAGCCGTCAAGAGACCCAGTACTTC.